These 30 T cell receptor beta chains were all obtained from the same sample, sequenced in a study of Tregs in tolerant kidney transplant recipients. This table comes from immunoSEQ multiplex PCR, and its TCRdb copy is limited to in-frame clones, with some not included. The sample shows some 70,000 clones, roughly 84% of them seen only once. Sample: CD4+ T cells from blood. These receptors originate from a human donor in good health.

The chain joins TRBV25-1 to TRBJ2-1, with a possible D match to TRBD2 (6 bases). V lost 6 bases to trimming and J lost 4 bases, with 13 bases between them. CDR1 MGHDK and CDR2 SYGVNS come from the germline V gene. The CDR3 sequence is 14 residues long. The CDR3 protein is CASRNAGRYNEQFF. CDR3 bases: TGTGCCAGCAGAAACGCGGGACGGTACAATGAGCAGTTCTTC.

The rearrangement links TRBV7-7 to TRBJ2-7; 9 positions match TRBD1. Germline trimming cut 5 bases from V and 7 bases from J; bases unmatched to any gene: 6. Germline assignment: CDR1 SSHAT and CDR2 FNYEAQ (reference sequence). The CDR3 is made up of 13 amino acids. CDR3 loop: CASSPDRGTEQYF. CDR3 bases: TGTGCCAGCAGCCCGGACAGGGGTACTGAGCAGTACTTC.

The J gene is TRBJ2-1, the V gene TRBV11-3, with a tentative D call TRBD1 (5 bases). V shed 4 bases and J shed 7 bases, with 11 bases lying between them. CDR1 and CDR2 (germline): SGHNT, YENEEA. The CDR3 is 13 residues long. CDR3 sequence: CASSSDPGNEQFF. The DNA of the CDR3 is TGTGCCAGCAGCTCGGACCCAGGGAATGAGCAGTTCTTC.

The chain combines TRBV7-9 with TRBJ1-2, with unresolved D. V lost 7 bases and J lost 6, with 15 bases in between. The CDR3 totals 13 residues. Per the germline V gene, CDR1 is SEHNR and CDR2 is FQNEAQ (reference sequence). DNA for the CDR3: TGTGCCAGCACCCCCCCTGGGGTGGATGGCTACACCTTC. Translated, it gives CASTPPGVDGYTF.

The chain is built from TRBV6-1 and TRBJ1-1, with a possible D match to TRBD1 (5 bases). The CDR3 has 15 residues. Looked up from germline, CDR1 is MNHNS and CDR2 is SASEGT. The V and J ends lost 1 base and 3 bases respectively, with 12 bases between them. CDR3 amino acids: CASSEGRWGDTEAFF. DNA for the CDR3: TGTGCCAGCAGTGAAGGGCGTTGGGGGGACACTGAAGCTTTCTTT.

This rearrangement joins TRBV28 to TRBJ1-5; perhaps TRBD1 as D (5 bases). Germline V gene lookup returns CDR1 MDHEN and CDR2 SYDVKM. V was pared by 3 bases and J by 11 bases, with 11 bases between. CDR3 length equals 12 residues. The CDR3 loop reads CASSFEDTSQHF. DNA for the CDR3: TGTGCCAGCAGTTTTGAGGACACGTCCCAGCATTTT. Full variable domain (outside the CDR3, taken from reference TRBV28 and TRBJ1-5): DVKVTQSSRYLVKRTGEKVFLECVQDMDHENMFWYRQDPGLGLRLIYFSYDVKMKEKGDIPEGYSVSREKKERFSLILESASTNQTSMYLCASSFEDTSQHFGDGTRLSIL.

The chain combines TRBV27 with TRBJ1-5; D ambiguous. The germline V gene encodes CDR1 MNHEY and CDR2 SMNVEV (reference sequence). CDR3 length equals 14 residues. Trimming took off 5 bases at V and 6 bases at J, with 14 bases between the two ends. CDR3 in amino acids: CASSQGSGSQPQHF. The CDR3 DNA sequence: TGTGCCAGCAGTCAAGGGTCGGGAAGTCAGCCCCAGCATTTT.

This rearrangement joins TRBV7-2 to TRBJ2-1; D call uncertain. The germline V gene encodes CDR1 SGHTA and CDR2 FQGNSA. There are 13 residues in the CDR3. V gave up 0 bases and J gave up 7 bases, with 7 bases separating them. Here the CDR3 DNA reads TGTGCCAGCAGCTTAGCTTATGCAAATGAGCAGTTCTTC. Protein product: CASSLAYANEQFF.

This clone was picked up a small number of times. This chain connects TRBV20-1 to TRBJ2-5; D unclear. The V end was cut by 1 base, the J end by 2 bases, with 2 bases between. Germline lookup yields CDR1 DFQATT and CDR2 SNEGSKA (reference sequence). The CDR3 has 11 amino acids. The CDR3 region has the DNA TGCAGTGCTAGAGTACAAGAGACCCAGTACTTC. Its protein product is CSARVQETQYF.

The chain carries TRBV14 and TRBJ1-2; D unclear. The CDR3 runs to 13 residues. Germline values: CDR1 SGHDN, CDR2 FVKESK. V lost 0 bases to trimming and J lost 8 bases, with 10 bases between them. The CDR3 DNA reads TGTGCCAGCAGCCAAGAAGGGAGAGGAGGCTACACCTTC. This encodes CASSQEGRGGYTF.

This clone was detected only once. The CDR3 DNA reads as TGTGCCAGCAGCCTAACTCTTCAGGGTAATGAGCAGTTCTTC. It encodes CASSLTLQGNEQFF. The genes are TRBV7-9 and TRBJ2-1; a weak D match, TRBD1 (5 bases). V was clipped by 5 bases and J by 7 bases, with 15 bases between them. Germline loops: CDR1 SEHNR, CDR2 FQNEAQ (reference sequence). This CDR3 comprises 14 residues. The full variable domain, completed using reference TRBV7-9 and TRBJ2-1, is DTGVSQNPRHKITKRGQNVTFRCDPISEHNRLYWYRQTLGQGPEFLTYFQNEAQLEKSRLLSDRFSAERPKGSFSTLEIQRTEQGDSAMYLCASSLTLQGNEQFFGPGTRLTVL.

The chain uses TRBV5-1 and TRBJ1-2, with a possible D match to TRBD1 (6 bases). The CDR3 sequence is 14 residues long. The germline V gene encodes CDR1 SGHRS and CDR2 YFSETQ. The V end was cut by 0 bases, the J end by 7 bases, with 13 bases between. The CDR3 loop reads CASSLAGQGSGYTF. Written as DNA, the CDR3 is TGCGCCAGCAGCTTGGCTGGGCAGGGGTCTGGCTACACCTTC. Using reference TRBV5-1 and TRBJ1-2 for the parts outside the CDR3, the full variable domain is KAGVTQTPRYLIKTRGQQVTLSCSPISGHRSVSWYQQTPGQGLQFLFEYFSETQRNKGNFPGRFSGRQFSNSRSEMNVSTLELGDSALYLCASSLAGQGSGYTFGSGTRLTVV.

The chain combines TRBV5-4 with TRBJ2-5; weak D call: TRBD2 (6 bases). V was cut by 2 bases and J by 4 bases, with 6 bases left in between. The CDR3 spans 12 residues. CDR1 is SGHNT and CDR2 is YYREEE in the germline V gene (reference sequence). The CDR3: CASSFGGETQYF. CDR3 DNA sequence: TGTGCCAGCAGCTTCGGGGGAGAGACCCAGTACTTC.

The CDR3 nucleotides read TGTGCCAGCAGGGGTGATAACCGGGAGAAGGCTTTCTTT. This sequence encodes CASRGDNREKAFF. The V call is TRBV6-6, the J call TRBJ1-1; D is unresolved. Germline CDR1 is MNHNY and CDR2 is SVGAGI (reference sequence). The CDR3 totals 13 residues. Trimming shortened V by 6 bases and J by 11 bases, and 19 bases separated the two germline ends.

This clone appeared once. The CDR3 sequence is CASSGSHRNQPQHF. CDR3 DNA sequence: TGTGCCAGCAGTGGTTCCCACAGAAATCAGCCCCAGCATTTT. The chain links TRBV6-5 to TRBJ1-5, with D unclear. The CDR3 loop spans 14 amino acids. V shed 5 bases and J shed 4 bases, with 12 bases lying between them. The germline gives CDR1 MNHEY, CDR2 SVGAGI.

The J gene is TRBJ1-1, the V gene TRBV10-2; D ambiguous. Germline assignment: CDR1 WSHSY and CDR2 SAAADI. With 2 bases removed from V and 1 base from J, the gap between germline ends came to 5 bases. This CDR3 is 13 amino acids long. The CDR3 reads CASSERGNTEAFF. The CDR3 coding sequence is TGCGCCAGCAGTGAGCGGGGGAACACTGAAGCTTTCTTT.

V usage is TRBV19 and J usage is TRBJ1-5; 7 positions agree with TRBD1. The CDR3 is made up of 14 amino acids. Germline CDR1 is LNHDA and CDR2 is SQIVND (reference sequence). J gave up 7 bases and V 7 bases, and 10 bases lay outside the gene matches. The CDR3 sequence: CASTPGQISQPQHF. CDR3 nucleotide sequence: TGTGCCAGTACTCCGGGACAGATTTCCCAGCCCCAGCATTTT.

This chain links TRBV19 with TRBJ2-2; 8 bases match TRBD2. The CDR3 spans 16 residues. V was clipped by 8 bases and J by 5 bases; unmatched bases: 13. Looked up from germline, CDR1 is LNHDA and CDR2 is SQIVND (reference sequence). The CDR3 reads CASGSLMGGRTGELFF. The CDR3 DNA is TGTGCCAGTGGGAGTTTAATGGGCGGGAGGACCGGGGAGCTGTTTTTT.

The rearrangement links TRBV6-6 to TRBJ2-7; D remains ambiguous. V dropped 8 bases and J dropped 4 bases, with 21 bases sitting between them. In germline, CDR1 is MNHNY, CDR2 SVGAGI (reference sequence). This CDR3 comprises 15 residues. The CDR3 spells CASLGWRPESYEQYF. In DNA, the CDR3 is TGTGCCAGCCTGGGGTGGCGGCCGGAGTCATACGAGCAGTACTTC.

The chain uses TRBV7-9 and TRBJ1-5, with 7 bases that match TRBD1. After removal of 3 bases from V and 5 bases from J, the junction contained 1 base not matched to a gene. Germline V gene sequence: CDR1 SEHNR, CDR2 FQNEAQ (reference sequence). This CDR3 contains 13 residues. CDR3: CASSFDRDQPQHF. The CDR3 nucleotides read TGTGCCAGCAGCTTCGACAGGGATCAGCCCCAGCATTTT.

The chain is built from TRBV15 and TRBJ2-2; tentatively, D is TRBD2 (5 bases). This CDR3 spans 13 amino acids. The germline gives CDR1 LNHNV, CDR2 YYDKDF (reference sequence). Deletions cut 5 bases from V and 7 bases from J, with 11 bases between. CDR3 in DNA: TGTGCCACCAGCCTCCTAGCAGGCGGGGAGCTGTTTTTT. It specifies CATSLLAGGELFF.

Only one count was recorded for this clone. V gene TRBV4-1 combines with J gene TRBJ1-5; 9 bases agree with TRBD1. Per the germline V gene, CDR1 is MGHRA and CDR2 is YSYEKL. V lost 4 bases to trimming and J lost 7 bases; unmatched junction nucleotides: 8. The CDR3 is 15 amino acids. CDR3 sequence reads: CASSRTGGREQPQHF. The CDR3 coding sequence is TGCGCCAGCAGCCGCACAGGGGGCCGGGAACAGCCCCAGCATTTT.

The genes are TRBV4-3 and TRBJ1-2, with 7 bases identical to TRBD1. The V and J ends lost 4 bases and 7 bases, in that order; junction bases with no gene match: 6. The CDR3 contains 13 residues. Germline CDR1 LGHNA, CDR2 YSLEER. The CDR3 DNA is TGCGCCAGCAGCCCCCTCACAGGGGCTGGCTACACCTTC. It specifies CASSPLTGAGYTF.

This clone was found once. The rearrangement joins TRBV2 to TRBJ2-1, with D possibly TRBD1 on 6 matching bases. V was shortened by 2 bases and J by 2 bases, with 13 bases between the two germline ends. Germline V gene lookup returns CDR1 SNHLY and CDR2 FYNNEI. The CDR3 runs 16 residues. Here the CDR3 DNA reads TGTGCCAGCAGTGAACACAGGGCCTACGCCTACAATGAGCAGTTCTTC. This codes for CASSEHRAYAYNEQFF.

The count of this clone is one. V gene TRBV6-5 combines with J gene TRBJ1-1, with TRBD1 matching over 7 bases. V trimming: 8 bases; J trimming: 6 bases; junction bases outside the gene matches: 15. This CDR3 is built from 15 residues. Germline V CDR1 and CDR2: MNHEY, SVGAGI. CDR3 sequence (DNA): TGTGCCAGCTCTGATACCCAAGACAGGGTGTCTGAAGCTTTCTTT. The encoded protein is CASSDTQDRVSEAFF.

This sequence joins TRBV19 and TRBJ2-1; a possible D gene is TRBD1 (6 bases). Looked up from germline, CDR1 is LNHDA and CDR2 is SQIVND (reference sequence). V gave up 3 bases and J gave up 7 bases, with 22 bases separating them. The CDR3 has 17 residues. The chain's CDR3 is CASSMLLGATSGNEQFF. CDR3 in DNA: TGTGCCAGTAGTATGCTCCTGGGGGCCACCTCCGGAAATGAGCAGTTCTTC.

The chain has TRBV4-1 and TRBJ1-1; a possible D gene is TRBD1 (6 bases). Germline lookup yields CDR1 MGHRA and CDR2 YSYEKL. The CDR3 is 17 amino acids. Trimming cost V 1 base and J 3 bases, with 18 bases left between them. The CDR3 bases are TGCGCCAGCAGCCAAGTCCCGACGGGGGGCACGTACACTGAAGCTTTCTTT. It codes for CASSQVPTGGTYTEAFF.

This chain uses TRBV30 with TRBJ2-1; no clear D. Looked up from germline, CDR1 is GTSNPN and CDR2 is SVGIG (reference sequence). The CDR3 has 13 amino acids. Trimming removed 5 bases at V and 10 bases at J, with 18 bases between. This CDR3 is CAWGPRPAEEQFF. The DNA of the CDR3 is TGTGCCTGGGGACCCCGGCCTGCCGAGGAGCAGTTCTTC.

The rearrangement joins TRBV7-9 to TRBJ2-5, with D possibly TRBD2 on 6 matching bases. The V end was cut by 0 bases, the J end by 4 bases, with 18 bases between. The CDR3 extends over 17 amino acids. CDR1 is SEHNR, CDR2 FQNEAQ, per germline (reference sequence). CDR3 loop: CASSLAQRRESIETQYF. In nucleotides, the CDR3 is TGTGCCAGCAGCTTAGCGCAACGGCGGGAAAGTATAGAGACCCAGTACTTC.

In this sample, this clone turned up a few times. V gene TRBV30 combines with J gene TRBJ2-2, with no clear D. V gave up 5 bases and J gave up 6 bases, with 1 base separating them. Germline CDR1 is GTSNPN and CDR2 is SVGIG (reference sequence). This CDR3 spans 9 amino acids. The CDR3 reads CAWPGELFF. The CDR3 DNA follows: TGTGCCTGGCCCGGGGAGCTGTTTTTT.